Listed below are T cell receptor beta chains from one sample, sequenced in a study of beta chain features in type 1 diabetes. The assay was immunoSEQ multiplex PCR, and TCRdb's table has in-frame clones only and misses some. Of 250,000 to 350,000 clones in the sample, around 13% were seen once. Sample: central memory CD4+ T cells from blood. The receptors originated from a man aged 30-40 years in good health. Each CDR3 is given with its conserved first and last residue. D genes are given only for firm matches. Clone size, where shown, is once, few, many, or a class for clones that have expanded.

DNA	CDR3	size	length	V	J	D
TGTGCCAGCAGCCCAGGGGAGAACACCGGGGAGCTGTTTTTT	CASSPGENTGELFF	NA	14	TRBV7-8	TRBJ2-2	NA
TGTGCCAGCACCTCGGGACGAGAAGCTTTCTTT	CASTSGREAFF	few	11	TRBV6-5	TRBJ1-1	NA
TGTGCCAGCAGCAGTCGACAGGGGGCCAAAAACATTCAGTACTTC	CASSSRQGAKNIQYF	NA	15	TRBV7-8	TRBJ2-4	TRBD1
TGTGCCAGCAGTGAAGCGGGGGGACCCTACAATGAGCAGTTCTTC	CASSEAGGPYNEQFF	many	15	TRBV25-1	TRBJ2-1	TRBD2
TGCGCCAGCAGCTGGGCTCCGGGACAGACAGCGTATGAAGCTTTCTTT	CASSWAPGQTAYEAFF	NA	16	TRBV5-1	TRBJ1-1	TRBD1
TGCGCCAGCAGCTTGGCCCCCGGGACTACCACAGATACGCAGTATTTT	CASSLAPGTTTDTQYF	NA	16	TRBV5-1	TRBJ2-3	TRBD2
TGTGCCAGCAGCTCAGGGAGGGGGCAGTCCTACGAGCAGTACTTC	CASSSGRGQSYEQYF	NA	15	TRBV7-2	TRBJ2-7	NA
TGTGCCAGCAGCCCCCCGACAGGCCAGGCGGGTGAGCAGTTCTTC	CASSPPTGQAGEQFF	few	15	TRBV11-2	TRBJ2-1	NA
TGTGCCAGCAGCTCCCTGGGTCGGGGTGGCACTGAAGCTTTCTTT	CASSSLGRGGTEAFF	few	15	TRBV7-2	TRBJ1-1	NA
TGTGCCAGCAGCTTAGTTGACAGGAGTGAAGCTTTCTTT	CASSLVDRSEAFF	few	13	TRBV7-2	TRBJ1-1	NA
TGTGCCAGCAGCTTAGCGCAGGGGCCCCTCAATGAGCAGTTCTTC	CASSLAQGPLNEQFF	few	15	TRBV11-2	TRBJ2-1	NA
TGTGCCAGCAGTTACCAACTAGTAGGTGAGCAGTTCTTC	CASSYQLVGEQFF	few	13	TRBV6-4	TRBJ2-1	NA
TGCGCCAGCAGCCAAGATTTTACTAGCGGGGGCTTGGATACGCAGTATTTT	CASSQDFTSGGLDTQYF	few	17	TRBV4-1	TRBJ2-3	TRBD2
TGTGCCAGCAGTGGAGGGGGCATTAGCAATCAGCCCCAGCATTTT	CASSGGGISNQPQHF	NA	15	TRBV6-1	TRBJ1-5	TRBD1
TGTGCCAGCAGCCGCAGGGGGACAGATACGCAGTATTTT	CASSRRGTDTQYF	NA	13	TRBV27	TRBJ2-3	TRBD1
TGTGCCAGCATTTTCGGGGGACGAGGTAGAGGCTACACCTTC	CASIFGGRGRGYTF	NA	14	TRBV6-5	TRBJ1-2	NA
TGCGCCAGCAGCCAGGACAGGAGGTATGGCTACACCTTC	CASSQDRRYGYTF	NA	13	TRBV4-3	TRBJ1-2	TRBD1